One T cell receptor (beta chain) is described in this entry. The entry originates in a study of cytomegalovirus exposure and HLA in healthy donors. It was with 60 Vbeta and 13 Jbeta primers that the PCR ran. Assay used: immunoSEQ multiplex PCR; TCRdb lists only in-frame clones, some missing. The data contain around 110,000 clones, around 69% of them singletons. The TCR sequence derives from a man aged 18-30 years in good health and CMV-seronegative. Sequencing used PBMCs.

The CDR3 nucleotides are TGTGCCATCAGCCAGACAGGAATTGAAGCTTTCTTT. Translating it yields CAISQTGIEAFF. This chain joins TRBV10-3 and TRBJ1-1; D might be TRBD1 (6 bases). The CDR3 contains 12 residues. CDR1 is ENHRY, CDR2 SYGVKD, per germline. The V end lost 6 bases, the J end lost 7 bases, and 12 bases lay between the germline ends.